The T cell receptor (beta chain) described here comes from a study of T cells in women clearing cervical HPV infection. General study results and limits: TRBV6-7 relative abundance averaged approximately 0.11% in cases and around 0.17% in controls.

Clones were read by immunoSEQ multiplex PCR, and TCRdb kept only the in-frame ones, dropping some. Its listing shows roughly 42,000 clones. The CDR3 length is 14 residues. Trimming removed 5 bases from V and 3 bases from J, with 14 bases in between. Germline V gives CDR1 LNHDA, CDR2 SQIVND (reference sequence). On this clone itself: Its antigen is unidentified. The CDR3 extends 3 residues past the end of the read, so its final part is completed from the germline J gene.

Each participant carried one incident cervical HPV16 infection only. The chain couples TRBV19 to TRBJ2-7; maybe TRBD1 (6 bases). Sequencing was done on a sample of blood buffy coat. The clonotype comes from a woman aged 18-70 years with a cervical HPV16 infection that either progressed to CIN3+ or cleared (not recorded which). The sequenced part of the CDR3 DNA is TGTGCCAGTAGTGCCATACAGGGTATCTACGAG. Translation: CASSAIQGIYE. The entire CDR3 sequence reads CASSAIQGIYEQYF.